This T cell receptor (beta chain) is from a study of T cell responses to AZD1222 COVID-19 vaccine (dated by TCRdb to the early 2020s). The study in broad terms: AZD1222 recipients whose second dose came at about 4 weeks and those whose second dose came at about 12 weeks were combined into one group, since spike-specific TCR depth and breadth did not differ between the two schedules. Trial participants were enrolled by age into 18-55, 56-69 and 70-plus year subgroups, with 148, 28 and 57 TCR-sequenced participants respectively. A total of more than 230 trial participants underwent TCR sequencing, of whom some 210 received two doses of AZD1222 and 26 received two doses of the MenACWY control vaccine. Study-wide conclusions, independent of this receptor: No day 14 peak-response samples were available, so repertoires were characterized only after the peak T cell response. Conclusions about previously exposed vaccinees are limited, since just five to seven AZD1222 recipients were seropositive for SARS-CoV-2 at baseline. Spike-specific TCR breadth and depth rose significantly after two AZD1222 doses compared with day 0 and with MenACWY recipients. Most participants were white British and females outnumbered males, and the authors suggested that clonal diversity may have been underestimated. The whole spike protein was spanned by vaccine-associated CD4 TCRs, and dominant responses were seen in regions 160-218 and 743-854. The 56-69-year group was small, and its depth increase did not reach significance, likely because of low power. Reportedly, almost half of the unique spike-specific TCRs recognized epitopes lying outside the regions that are mutated in the B.1.351 and B.1.1.7 variants.

In the case of this clone: The antigen it recognizes is unknown. It has no much larger one-base neighbor in the sample; base qualities were not kept.

The CDR3 regions of human TCRbeta chains were subjected to immunosequencing. The original pipeline was this. TCRs in the repertoires were matched against a reference library of SARS-CoV-2-specific TCRs that had been generated with the MIRA antigen-specificity platform. Breadth was defined as the fraction of unique TCRs that were SARS-CoV-2-associated. Depth was defined as the fraction of total T cells that were SARS-CoV-2-associated. Using the MIRA data, each spike-specific TCR was assigned both to the spike region to which the TCR was reactive and to a CD4 or CD8 class. Log10-transformed breadth and depth values were compared by one-way ANOVA with Sidak's multiple comparisons tests. TCRdb's version of the immuneACCESS table is confined to in-frame rearrangements and falls short of the full clone set. An unresolved V gene accounts for under half of the shortfall where checked; the remainder is of unknown origin. V and J calls and clone size come straight from that table; D and trimming were deduced from the DNA. This sample lists 75,000 to 100,000 clones; about 86% were detected once. The top ten clonotypes cover roughly 6.3% of the sample.

Reading the germline V gene (reference sequence) gives CDR1 LNHDA and CDR2 SQIVND. The cysteine opens and the phenylalanine closes a CDR3 of 14 amino acids. Of the read, only the CDR3 DNA is kept; its 42 bases are in frame from base 1. V sheds 9 bases and J sheds 2 bases, leaving 17 bases between their ends. Per the publication, the time point label means: baseline before first vaccination. Samples from vaccinated people were obtained from the UK trials COV001 and COV002, which included a single-blind randomized controlled phase 2/3 trial of AZD1222 (ChAdOx1 nCoV-19) in healthy adults. For TCRbeta chain sequencing, PBMC samples were collected from trial participants at day 0 and at day 28 after the second dose.

The V and J genes are TRBV19 and TRBJ2-7; 7 matching bases give a weak D call of TRBD2. Specimen: peripheral blood, collected on day 0 of AZD1222 vaccination. The receptor comes from an adult in good health. For the CDR3, the sequence is CARIRGAPTYEQYF. The nucleotide sequence is TGTGCCAGAATTCGGGGGGCCCCAACCTACGAGCAGTACTTC.